These 30 T cell receptor beta chains originate from one sample sequenced in a study of cytomegalovirus exposure and HLA in healthy donors. The study ran its PCR with 60 Vbeta and 13 Jbeta primers. Generated by immunoSEQ multiplex PCR, the TCRdb table keeps only in-frame clones and is missing some. This sample has 85,000 to 130,000 clones, with 71% found just once. Material: PBMCs. The source is a female donor in good health and CMV-seronegative.

This chain uses TRBV2 with TRBJ2-7, with TRBD2 identical over 7 bases. The germline V gene has CDR1 SNHLY and CDR2 FYNNEI. The CDR3 sequence is 16 residues long. J was trimmed by 2 bases and V by 1 base; bases with no gene match: 8. Here the CDR3 reads CASSEGNGRLPYEQYF. The CDR3 region has the DNA TGTGCCAGCAGTGAAGGTAACGGGAGGCTACCCTACGAGCAGTACTTC.

The genes are TRBV11-3 and TRBJ1-1; D is undetermined. The V end was cut by 2 bases, the J end by 8 bases, with 6 bases between. There are 11 residues in the CDR3. The germline gives CDR1 SGHNT, CDR2 YENEEA. The CDR3 region is CASSLSKEAFF. Written as DNA, the CDR3 is TGTGCCAGCAGCTTATCTAAGGAAGCTTTCTTT.

This clone was seen a handful of times. V gene TRBV5-1 combines with J gene TRBJ1-4, with D unresolved. V gave up 4 bases and J gave up 4 bases, with 8 bases separating them. Germline CDR1 and CDR2: SGHRS and YFSETQ. This CDR3 region has 13 residues. The CDR3 loop is CASSGGSNEKLFF. In nucleotides, the CDR3 is TGCGCCAGCAGCGGTGGGAGTAATGAAAAACTGTTTTTT.

J is TRBJ2-7 and V is TRBV11-2; TRBD2 agrees at 10 bases. V lost 3 bases, J lost 2 bases, and 7 bases stayed unmatched. The CDR3 covers 16 residues. The germline V gene has CDR1 SGHAT and CDR2 FQNNGV. The DNA of the CDR3 is TGTGCCAGCAGCTTCATAGCGGGAGGCCCTCCCTACGAGCAGTACTTC. Amino acid sequence: CASSFIAGGPPYEQYF.

V usage is TRBV27 and J usage is TRBJ2-6, with D uncertain. Trimming took off 5 bases at V and 0 bases at J, with 8 bases between the two ends. Per germline, CDR1 MNHEY and CDR2 SMNVEV (reference sequence). This CDR3 is 15 amino acids long. The CDR3 bases are TGTGCCAGCAGTGAAGCTGACTCTGGGGCCAACGTCCTGACTTTC. Translating gives CASSEADSGANVLTF.

This clone was counted only a few times. The J gene is TRBJ1-1, the V gene TRBV11-3; TRBD1 is a possible D gene (6 bases). CDR3 length: 18 residues. V was pared by 1 base and J by 4 bases, with 22 bases between. CDR1 and CDR2 (germline): SGHNT, YENEEA. CDR3 sequence: CASSLGRWDTSERTEAFF. The CDR3 DNA reads as TGTGCCAGCAGCTTAGGGCGGTGGGACACCTCAGAGCGCACTGAAGCTTTCTTT.

The genes are TRBV27 and TRBJ2-6; the D gene is possibly TRBD2 (5 bases). The germline gives CDR1 MNHEY, CDR2 SMNVEV (reference sequence). The V gene lost 3 bases and the J gene lost 4 bases, with 10 bases spanning the gap. CDR3 size: 15 residues. CDR3 nucleotide sequence: TGTGCCAGCAGTTTTTCGGGGAACGGGGCCAACGTCCTGACTTTC. It encodes CASSFSGNGANVLTF.

There are a few counts of this clone. The CDR3, as DNA: TGTGCCAGCAGCCAAGCCGGGGGACCAGCTAACACTGAAGCTTTCTTT. Its protein is CASSQAGGPANTEAFF. This chain uses TRBV4-2 with TRBJ1-1, with D possibly TRBD1 on 5 matching bases. CDR1 is LGHNA, CDR2 YNFKEQ, per germline. This CDR3 has 16 amino acids. V gave up 1 base and J gave up 2 bases, with 14 bases separating them.

This rearrangement joins TRBV5-5 to TRBJ2-7; 12 bases are shared with TRBD2. Germline V gene lookup returns CDR1 SGHKS and CDR2 YYEKEE (reference sequence). Trimming took 4 bases from V and 5 from J; bases not matched to a gene: 7. CDR3 length: 15 residues. CDR3 DNA sequence: TGTGCCAGCAGCCCGCGACTAGCGGGAGAGGACGAGCAGTACTTC. It is translated as CASSPRLAGEDEQYF.

In regard to this clone: Other DNA sequences in this sample translate to the same CDR3. This chain links TRBV10-3 with TRBJ2-7; 8 bases match TRBD1. Germline trimming cut 11 bases from V and 1 base from J; bases unmatched to any gene: 7. This CDR3 is 13 amino acids long. The germline V gene encodes CDR1 ENHRY and CDR2 SYGVKD. The CDR3 loop reads CAVSRDRSYEQYF. The CDR3 nucleotides read TGTGCCGTAAGTCGGGACAGGTCCTACGAGCAGTACTTC.

This clone was seen more than once but under ten times. The CDR3 DNA follows: TGTGCCAGCAGCAGACAGAGCTCTGGGGCCAACGTCCTGACTTTC. It is translated as CASSRQSSGANVLTF. This rearrangement joins TRBV6-1 to TRBJ2-6; D is possibly TRBD1 (5 bases). The V gene lost 6 bases and the J gene lost 0 bases, with 9 bases spanning the gap. The CDR3 extends over 15 amino acids. Germline V gives CDR1 MNHNS, CDR2 SASEGT.

V and J are TRBV7-4 and TRBJ1-2; D is possibly TRBD1 (5 bases). Trimming left V 7 bases short and J 8 bases short, with 20 bases between. Looked up from germline, CDR1 is SGHVT and CDR2 is SQSDAQ. This CDR3 comprises 14 residues. DNA for the CDR3: TGTGCCAGCATCACCTCCGGGGGAGAGGGGGGCTACACCTTC. Its translation is CASITSGGEGGYTF. Together with reference TRBV7-4 and TRBJ1-2, the CDR3 gives the full variable domain: GAGVSQSPRYKVAKRGRDVALRCDSISGHVTLYWYRQTLGQGSEVLTYSQSDAQRDKSGRPSGRFSAERPERSVSTLKIQRTEQGDSAVYLCASITSGGEGGYTFGSGTRLTVV.

The rearrangement uses TRBV7-2 and TRBJ1-2; TRBD1 agrees at 7 bases. V was clipped by 5 bases and J by 7 bases; unmatched bases: 22. Germline CDR1 reads SGHTA; CDR2 reads FQGNSA. The CDR3 contains 18 residues. The CDR3 sequence is CASSPWTGLGLPLGGYTF. The CDR3 region has the DNA TGTGCCAGCAGCCCTTGGACAGGTTTGGGTTTACCTCTAGGTGGCTACACCTTC.

This clone was found a few times. The J gene is TRBJ2-3, the V gene TRBV7-6; D call uncertain. The CDR3 length is 14 residues. Germline V CDR1 and CDR2: SGHVS, FNYEAQ. Trimming shortened V by 0 bases and J by 1 base, and 5 bases separated the two germline ends. CDR3 nucleotide sequence: TGTGCCAGCAGCTTAGCAAGCGGCACAGATACGCAGTATTTT. This sequence encodes CASSLASGTDTQYF.

This chain uses TRBV29-1 with TRBJ2-3, with 12 bases matching TRBD2. The CDR3 has 14 residues. V was pared by 4 bases and J by 2 bases, with 1 base of the junction left unmatched. Germline V CDR1 and CDR2: SQVTM, ANQGSEA. The CDR3 loop is CSVGLAGVTDTQYF. CDR3 sequence (DNA): TGCAGCGTTGGACTAGCGGGAGTCACAGATACGCAGTATTTT.

This rearrangement joins TRBV13 to TRBJ2-5; TRBD1 aligns across 7 bases. The CDR3 contains 16 residues. Germline CDR1 PRHDT, CDR2 FYEKMQ (reference sequence). V lost 0 bases, J lost 4 bases, and 8 bases stayed unmatched. The CDR3 loop is CASSLGELQGRETQYF. The CDR3 region has the DNA TGTGCCAGCAGCTTAGGCGAATTACAGGGGCGAGAGACCCAGTACTTC. Full variable domain (remainder filled in from reference TRBV13 and TRBJ2-5): AAGVIQSPRHLIKEKRETATLKCYPIPRHDTVYWYQQGPGQDPQFLISFYEKMQSDKGSIPDRFSAQQFSDYHSELNMSSLELGDSALYFCASSLGELQGRETQYFGPGTRLLVL.

The chain carries TRBV5-1 and TRBJ2-1, with 14 nucleotides matching TRBD2. With 7 bases clipped from V and 0 bases from J, the junction kept 6 bases outside the gene matches. The CDR3 runs to 17 residues. The germline CDR1 and CDR2 sequences are SGHRS and YFSETQ. CDR3 in amino acids: CASRGLAGDGSYNEQFF. For the CDR3, the DNA is TGCGCCAGCCGGGGACTAGCGGGAGACGGCTCCTACAATGAGCAGTTCTTC.

This clone has a handful of counts. The rearrangement uses TRBV4-2 and TRBJ1-2; 7 bases are a match to TRBD1. CDR1 and CDR2 from the germline V gene are LGHNA and YNFKEQ. CDR3 length equals 15 residues. The ends lost 1 base at V and 4 bases at J; junction bases unmatched: 6. The CDR3 sequence is CASSQVRAGGYGYTF. In DNA, the CDR3 is TGTGCCAGCAGCCAAGTGAGGGCAGGGGGCTATGGCTACACCTTC.

This chain joins TRBV5-1 and TRBJ2-1, with no clear D. This CDR3 region has 14 residues. The germline V and J ends were trimmed by 4 bases and 7 bases, with 15 bases remaining between them. Per the germline V gene, CDR1 is SGHRS and CDR2 is YFSETQ. The chain's CDR3 is CASSPTGAVNEQFF. In DNA form, the CDR3 reads TGCGCCAGCAGCCCCACCGGCGCGGTTAATGAGCAGTTCTTC.

This chain uses TRBV2 with TRBJ2-3; 7 nucleotides match TRBD2. The CDR3 has 16 amino acids. Losses at the gene ends were 1 base for V and 5 bases for J; bases not matched to a gene: 9. Per the germline V gene, CDR1 is SNHLY and CDR2 is FYNNEI. In nucleotides, the CDR3 is TGTGCCAGCAGTGAAGTTGGGGGAGGGGTTTTAGATACGCAGTATTTT. This sequence encodes CASSEVGGGVLDTQYF.

This chain connects TRBV5-6 to TRBJ2-1; D is perhaps TRBD2 (6 bases). The germline V gene has CDR1 SGHDT and CDR2 YYEEEE. The V end was cut by 0 bases, the J end by 0 bases, with 13 bases between. The CDR3 consists of 17 residues. This CDR3 is CASSLDRGGPSYNEQFF. CDR3 DNA sequence: TGTGCCAGCAGCTTGGATAGAGGAGGGCCCTCCTACAATGAGCAGTTCTTC.

V gene TRBV10-3 combines with J gene TRBJ1-5; D remains ambiguous. This CDR3 has 14 amino acids. Per the germline V gene, CDR1 is ENHRY and CDR2 is SYGVKD. Trimming pared 2 bases from V and 0 bases from J, leaving 5 bases between. In nucleotides, the CDR3 is TGTGCCATCAGTGAGGACAATAGCAATCAGCCCCAGCATTTT. Its protein product is CAISEDNSNQPQHF.

CDR3 in DNA: TGCGCCAGCAGCCCAGGGGGACAGCAAAATCAGCCCCAGCATTTT. Translated: CASSPGGQQNQPQHF. The rearrangement uses TRBV5-1 and TRBJ1-5, with 7 bases lining up with TRBD1. Germline V lookup: CDR1 SGHRS, CDR2 YFSETQ. The V gene end was trimmed by 4 bases and the J gene end by 4 bases; junction bases not matched to a gene: 8. This CDR3 comprises 15 residues. Full variable domain (remainder filled in from reference TRBV5-1 and TRBJ1-5): KAGVTQTPRYLIKTRGQQVTLSCSPISGHRSVSWYQQTPGQGLQFLFEYFSETQRNKGNFPGRFSGRQFSNSRSEMNVSTLELGDSALYLCASSPGGQQNQPQHFGDGTRLSIL.

The chain employs TRBV11-3 and TRBJ2-1; 7 bases align to TRBD2. Germline trimming cut 5 bases from V and 5 bases from J; bases unmatched to any gene: 9. This CDR3 contains 15 residues. Germline-derived CDR1 and CDR2 are SGHNT and YENEEA. The CDR3: CASSRGGTTHNEQFF. The CDR3 DNA is TGTGCCAGCAGCCGTGGGGGGACTACTCACAATGAGCAGTTCTTC.

The chain carries TRBV12-5 and TRBJ2-3; no clear D. The germline gives CDR1 LGHNT, CDR2 FRNRAP. This CDR3 is built from 13 residues. The V and J ends lost 5 bases and 0 bases respectively, with 6 bases between them. In DNA, the CDR3 is TGTGCTAGTGGTAAAACTAGCACAGATACGCAGTATTTT. Amino acids: CASGKTSTDTQYF.

V gene TRBV2 combines with J gene TRBJ2-7; tentatively, D is TRBD2 (5 bases). CDR3 length equals 17 residues. The germline gives CDR1 SNHLY, CDR2 FYNNEI. Trimming stripped 6 bases from V and 2 bases from J, with 23 bases between. The CDR3 nucleotides read TGTGCCAGCAGGGCGGCTTCGAGCGGTAGTAGAGCCTACGAGCAGTACTTC. Translated, it gives CASRAASSGSRAYEQYF.

The chain combines TRBV5-1 with TRBJ2-1, with TRBD1 matching 11 bases. The J segment lost 7 bases and the V segment lost 4 bases, leaving 4 bases of the junction unmatched. The CDR3 is 14 residues long. Germline V gives CDR1 SGHRS, CDR2 YFSETQ. CDR3 sequence reads: CASSPGTGGNEQFF. CDR3 coding DNA: TGCGCCAGCAGCCCCGGGACAGGGGGGAATGAGCAGTTCTTC.

J is TRBJ2-2 and V is TRBV27; 14 nucleotides line up with TRBD2. V lost 6 bases and J lost 5; bases outside the gene matches: 8. Germline V gives CDR1 MNHEY, CDR2 SMNVEV (reference sequence). This CDR3 has 17 residues. As DNA, the CDR3 is TGTGCCAGCAGACGTGGACTAGCGGGAGGAGTGACCGGGGAGCTGTTTTTT. Protein sequence: CASRRGLAGGVTGELFF.

This clone was observed a few times. This chain uses TRBV11-3 with TRBJ1-1; 7 bases align to TRBD1. The V gene end was trimmed by 4 bases and the J gene end by 8 bases; junction bases not matched to a gene: 7. CDR1 SGHNT and CDR2 YENEEA come from the germline V gene. The CDR3 has 13 residues. The CDR3 nucleotides are TGTGCCAGCAGCTCCCAGGGGGACAACGAAGCTTTCTTT. Translation: CASSSQGDNEAFF. Using reference TRBV11-3 and TRBJ1-1 for the parts outside the CDR3, the full variable domain is EAGVVQSPRYKIIEKKQPVAFWCNPISGHNTLYWYLQNLGQGPELLIRYENEEAVDDSQLPKDRFSAERLKGVDSTLKIQPAELGDSAVYLCASSSQGDNEAFFGQGTRLTVV.

About this clone itself: The same CDR3 can be traced to other DNA sequences in this sample. This CDR3 reads CASSSLAGAREQYF. The CDR3 nucleotides read TGTGCCAGCAGTTCACTAGCGGGAGCTCGGGAGCAGTACTTC. The rearrangement links TRBV7-2 to TRBJ2-7, with 11 nucleotides matching TRBD2. Looked up from germline, CDR1 is SGHTA and CDR2 is FQGNSA. The V and J ends lost 6 bases and 7 bases, in that order; junction bases with no gene match: 8. The CDR3 is 14 residues long.